This entry lists 27 T cell receptor beta chains sequenced from one sample in a study of blood T cell repertoires in COVID-19. TCRdb's copy holds only in-frame clones and misses some; the assay was immunoSEQ multiplex PCR. This repertoire shows around 300,000 clones, roughly 89% found once; its top ten account for 3.5% to 4.5%. The source material was PBMCs or T cells enriched from blood (not recorded which). The receptors come from a woman aged 18-30 years with acute COVID-19.

The chain links TRBV30 to TRBJ1-1; D is ambiguous. V gave up 0 bases and J gave up 8 bases, with 10 bases separating them. The CDR3 contains 12 residues. The germline gives CDR1 GTSNPN, CDR2 SVGIG (reference sequence). Here the CDR3 DNA reads TGTGCCTGGAGTGTACCCAGATTAGAAGCTTTCTTT. Residues: CAWSVPRLEAFF.

CDR3 residues: CASSIWRGGRGNSPLHF. The CDR3 DNA reads TGTGCCAGTAGTATATGGCGAGGGGGAAGGGGGAATTCACCCCTCCACTTT. The chain recombines TRBV19 with TRBJ1-6; D possibly corresponds to TRBD1 (6 bases). The CDR3 is 17 residues long. The germline V gene encodes CDR1 LNHDA and CDR2 SQIVND (reference sequence). With 2 bases removed from V and 7 bases from J, the gap between germline ends came to 18 bases.

This rearrangement joins TRBV4-2 to TRBJ1-2; possibly TRBD1 for D (5 bases). V was trimmed by 5 bases and J by 0 bases, leaving 16 bases between them. There are 16 residues in the CDR3. The V gene's germline CDR1 is LGHNA and CDR2 YNFKEQ. CDR3 DNA: TGTGCCAGCAGCTCCCAGGGCAGCCCAGCTAACTATGGCTACACCTTC. It translates to CASSSQGSPANYGYTF.

Notes on this clone: Other DNA variants within this sample encode the same CDR3. This chain links TRBV18 with TRBJ2-7; 12 bases line up with TRBD2. Germline lookup yields CDR1 KGHSH and CDR2 LQKENI. Trimming cost V 2 bases and J 2 bases; bases outside gene matches: 4. The CDR3 has 16 amino acids. CDR3 amino acids: CASSPRTSGATYEQYF. CDR3 DNA: TGTGCCAGCTCACCAAGGACTAGCGGGGCGACCTACGAGCAGTACTTC. Using reference TRBV18 and TRBJ2-7 for the parts outside the CDR3, the full variable domain is NAGVMQNPRHLVRRRGQEARLRCSPMKGHSHVYWYRQLPEEGLKFMVYLQKENIIDESGMPKERFSAEFPKEGPSILRIQQVVRGDSAAYFCASSPRTSGATYEQYFGPGTRLTVT.

The chain employs TRBV10-3 and TRBJ1-6, with TRBD1 matching 11 bases. J gave up 9 bases and V 3 bases, and 4 bases lay outside the gene matches. Germline V CDR1 and CDR2: ENHRY, SYGVKD. The CDR3 length is 15 residues. CDR3 amino acids: CAISDFGQGASPLHF. The DNA for the CDR3 is TGTGCCATCAGTGATTTTGGACAGGGGGCTTCACCCCTCCACTTT.

The rearrangement uses TRBV6-5 and TRBJ2-2; TRBD1 might be the D (6 bases). This CDR3 has 13 amino acids. V dropped 10 bases and J dropped 1 base, with 10 bases sitting between them. Looked up from germline, CDR1 is MNHEY and CDR2 is SVGAGI. The CDR3 DNA follows: TGTGCCACATCACAGGGGAACACCGGGGAGCTGTTTTTT. Its translation is CATSQGNTGELFF.

The chain combines TRBV29-1 with TRBJ1-1, with no clear D. The CDR3 is made up of 12 amino acids. V lost 2 bases, J lost 3 bases, and 7 bases lay in between. Germline CDR1 SQVTM, CDR2 ANQGSEA. CDR3 protein: CSVERGDTEAFF. The CDR3 DNA follows: TGCAGCGTTGAACGAGGTGACACTGAAGCTTTCTTT.

This rearrangement joins TRBV29-1 to TRBJ1-3, with TRBD1 identical over 11 bases. Germline CDR1 SQVTM, CDR2 ANQGSEA. The CDR3 loop spans 13 amino acids. V shed 6 bases and J 2 bases; nucleotides not matched to a gene: 0. The DNA of the CDR3 is TGCAGCGTGGGACAGGGGGCTGGAAACACCATATATTTT. This encodes CSVGQGAGNTIYF.

The chain uses TRBV18 and TRBJ2-6, with 13 bases lining up with TRBD2. Per the germline V gene, CDR1 is KGHSH and CDR2 is LQKENI. The V segment lost 1 base and the J segment 3 bases; nucleotides outside the gene matches: 3. CDR3 length equals 18 residues. The CDR3 DNA reads as TGTGCCAGCTCACCACGGACTAGCGGGAGTGGTGGGGCCAACGTCCTGACTTTC. It specifies CASSPRTSGSGGANVLTF.

J is TRBJ1-4 and V is TRBV28; D perhaps matches TRBD1 (6 bases). V lost 2 bases, J lost 8 bases, and 15 bases lay in between. This CDR3 comprises 15 residues. Germline-derived CDR1 and CDR2 are MDHEN and SYDVKM. CDR3 sequence (DNA): TGTGCCAGCAGTTTAGATTCGGGGGGCGGGGAAAAACTGTTTTTT. Translating gives CASSLDSGGGEKLFF.

V usage is TRBV5-5 and J usage is TRBJ1-3, with D perhaps matching TRBD1 (6 bases). The CDR3 has 13 residues. Germline values: CDR1 SGHKS, CDR2 YYEKEE (reference sequence). Trimming took 1 base from V and 6 from J, leaving 8 bases between them. The CDR3 here is CASSLSGENTIYF. For the CDR3, the DNA is TGTGCCAGCAGCTTGTCAGGGGAAAACACCATATATTTT.

The CDR3 DNA follows: TGTGCCAGCAGTTTTCAGGGTGGCGAGCAGTACTTC. Translated: CASSFQGGEQYF. The rearrangement links TRBV12-3 or TRBV12-4 to TRBJ2-7, with a possible D match to TRBD1 (5 bases). V shed 3 bases and J shed 6 bases, with 9 bases lying between them. The CDR3 length is 12 residues.

V and J are TRBV9 and TRBJ2-3; D possibly corresponds to TRBD2 (7 bases). The V end was cut by 0 bases, the J end by 4 bases, with 15 bases between. This CDR3 contains 16 residues. Germline loops: CDR1 SGDLS, CDR2 YYNGEE. This CDR3 reads CASSVGFGGGADTQYF. CDR3 sequence (DNA): TGTGCCAGCAGCGTAGGATTTGGCGGGGGCGCAGATACGCAGTATTTT.

The chain combines TRBV15 with TRBJ2-1; 7 bases map to TRBD1. V lost 3 bases and J lost 8; bases outside the gene matches: 4. This CDR3 is 13 amino acids long. Germline V gene lookup returns CDR1 LNHNV and CDR2 YYDKDF (reference sequence). CDR3 amino acids: CATSREQGYEQFF. CDR3 DNA sequence: TGTGCCACCAGCAGGGAACAGGGGTATGAGCAGTTCTTC.

The rearrangement uses TRBV18 and TRBJ2-1; 11 nucleotides agree with TRBD1. The germline gives CDR1 KGHSH, CDR2 LQKENI. Trimming removed 6 bases from V and 5 bases from J; junction bases left unmatched: 9. This CDR3 comprises 16 residues. For the CDR3, the DNA is TGTGCCAGCTCCCCCGGACAGGGGGCTTTGGACAATGAGCAGTTCTTC. It yields the protein CASSPGQGALDNEQFF.

V usage is TRBV4-2 and J usage is TRBJ2-3; TRBD2 matches 12 bases. Germline assignment: CDR1 LGHNA and CDR2 YNFKEQ. This CDR3 is built from 18 residues. Germline trimming cut 1 base from V and 2 bases from J; bases unmatched to any gene: 7. This CDR3 reads CASSQVPGLAGLTDTQYF. CDR3 nucleotides: TGTGCCAGCAGCCAAGTCCCGGGACTAGCGGGTCTCACAGATACGCAGTATTTT.

This chain joins TRBV29-1 and TRBJ2-1, with TRBD1 identical over 9 bases. Germline V gene sequence: CDR1 SQVTM, CDR2 ANQGSEA. Germline trimming cut 7 bases from V and 6 bases from J; bases unmatched to any gene: 13. The CDR3 length is 15 residues. CDR3 sequence reads: CSAILTGTGPNEQFF. The DNA of the CDR3 is TGCAGCGCCATTTTAACCGGGACAGGGCCCAATGAGCAGTTCTTC.

The V call is TRBV28, the J call TRBJ1-3; possible D gene TRBD1, 5 bases. The germline V gene has CDR1 MDHEN and CDR2 SYDVKM. The CDR3 runs to 13 residues. V was shortened by 5 bases and J by 8 bases, with 13 bases between the two germline ends. CDR3: CASSKGREDTIYF. In DNA, the CDR3 is TGTGCCAGCAGTAAAGGCAGGGAAGACACCATATATTTT.

The rearrangement uses TRBV28 and TRBJ1-4, with 7 bases lining up with TRBD1. Per germline, CDR1 MDHEN and CDR2 SYDVKM. The trim removed 5 bases at V and 8 bases at J, leaving 8 bases unmatched. CDR3 size: 14 residues. This chain's CDR3 is CASSGDSSEEKLFF. The DNA for the CDR3 is TGTGCCAGCAGTGGGGACAGTAGTGAGGAAAAACTGTTTTTT.

The gene calls are TRBV12-3 or TRBV12-4 and TRBJ2-5; D possibly corresponds to TRBD1 (5 bases). Trimming left V 6 bases short and J 3 bases short, with 8 bases between. The length of the CDR3 is 12 residues. CDR3 region: CASRVREETQYF. CDR3 in DNA: TGTGCCAGCAGGGTCAGGGAAGAGACCCAGTACTTC.

The chain links TRBV11-1 to TRBJ2-1, with 11 positions matching TRBD2. V dropped 5 bases and J dropped 7; count of bases not matched to a gene: 10. Per germline, CDR1 SGHAT and CDR2 FQDESV (reference sequence). The CDR3 spans 16 residues. DNA for the CDR3: TGTGCCAGCAGCCGGAGACGTTTAGCGGGAGGGAATGAGCAGTTCTTC. This codes for CASSRRRLAGGNEQFF. The full variable domain, completed using reference TRBV11-1 and TRBJ2-1, is EAEVAQSPRYKITEKSQAVAFWCDPISGHATLYWYRQILGQGPELLVQFQDESVVDDSQLPKDRFSAERLKGVDSTLKIQPAELGDSAMYLCASSRRRLAGGNEQFFGPGTRLTVL.

V and J are TRBV14 and TRBJ2-1; TRBD1 matches at 8 bases. The CDR3 extends over 16 amino acids. Germline V lookup: CDR1 SGHDN, CDR2 FVKESK. The V segment lost 1 base and the J segment 7 bases; nucleotides outside the gene matches: 9. The CDR3 coding sequence is TGTGCCAGCAGCCAAGCGTTTAGAGGGGACAGGAATGAGCAGTTCTTC. It codes for CASSQAFRGDRNEQFF.

The gene calls are TRBV19 and TRBJ1-1; tentative D call: TRBD1 (5 bases). With 7 bases removed from V and 1 base from J, the gap between germline ends came to 19 bases. CDR3 length: 16 amino acids. Per the germline V gene, CDR1 is LNHDA and CDR2 is SQIVND (reference sequence). CDR3 region: CASTYRRAASNTEAFF. The CDR3 region has the DNA TGTGCCAGTACCTACAGGAGGGCAGCGTCGAACACTGAAGCTTTCTTT.

In its sample, this clone was seen a few times. This sequence joins TRBV10-1 and TRBJ2-7; D remains ambiguous. CDR3 length: 14 residues. V lost 1 base and J lost 0, with 7 bases in between. Germline lookup yields CDR1 WNHNN and CDR2 SYGVQD (reference sequence). The CDR3 protein is CASSELHSSYEQYF. CDR3 bases: TGCGCCAGCAGTGAGTTGCATAGCTCCTACGAGCAGTACTTC.

The chain is built from TRBV27 and TRBJ2-5; perhaps TRBD2 as D (6 bases). Germline V CDR1 and CDR2: MNHEY, SMNVEV (reference sequence). Trimming took off 5 bases at V and 1 base at J, with 14 bases between the two ends. The length of the CDR3 is 15 residues. CDR3 sequence: CASSPNGLLQETQYF. CDR3 nucleotide sequence: TGTGCCAGCAGTCCCAACGGACTACTCCAAGAGACCCAGTACTTC.

The genes are TRBV6-5 and TRBJ1-5; D is undetermined. The CDR3 sequence is 12 residues long. Germline CDR1 MNHEY, CDR2 SVGAGI. V lost 6 bases and J 2 bases, leaving 5 bases between the germline ends. The CDR3 bases are TGTGCCAGCAGGGGCGGCAATCAGCCCCAGCATTTT. This gives the protein CASRGGNQPQHF.

V gene TRBV28 combines with J gene TRBJ2-1; 7 positions agree with TRBD2. CDR3 length: 13 amino acids. Trimming cost V 6 bases and J 5 bases; bases outside gene matches: 4. Germline-derived CDR1 and CDR2 are MDHEN and SYDVKM. CDR3: CASRLGRDNEQFF. In DNA, the CDR3 is TGTGCCAGCAGATTAGGGAGGGACAATGAGCAGTTCTTC.